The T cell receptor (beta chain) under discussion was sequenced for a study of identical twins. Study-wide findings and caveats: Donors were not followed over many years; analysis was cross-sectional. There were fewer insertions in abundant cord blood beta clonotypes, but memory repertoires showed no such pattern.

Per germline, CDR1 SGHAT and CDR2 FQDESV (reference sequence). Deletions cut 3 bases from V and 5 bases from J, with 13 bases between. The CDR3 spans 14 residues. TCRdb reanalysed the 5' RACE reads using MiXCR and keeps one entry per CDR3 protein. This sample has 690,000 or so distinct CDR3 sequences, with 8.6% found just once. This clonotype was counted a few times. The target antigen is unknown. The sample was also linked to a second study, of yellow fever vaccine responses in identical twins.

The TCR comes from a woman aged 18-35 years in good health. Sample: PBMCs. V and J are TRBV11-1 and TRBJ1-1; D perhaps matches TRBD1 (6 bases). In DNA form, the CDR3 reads TGTGCCAGCAGCTTTCGGGGGGGGCCGACTGAAGCTTTCTTT. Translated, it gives CASSFRGGPTEAFF.